These 30 T cell receptor beta chains were all obtained from the same sample, sequenced in a study of vaccination effects on CD4 cells after COVID-19. Before sequencing, viral peptide pools were used by the ViraFEST assay to expand antigen-specific CD4+ T cells. A 10-day culture period preceded the isolation of CD4+ T cells. Absence of prior SARS-CoV-2 infection characterized the vaccine recipients, who showed negative nucleocapsid antibodies. Produced via immunoSEQ multiplex PCR; TCRdb's table is partial and in-frame only. The table lists about 40,000 clones, under 70% of them singletons, with under 25% in the top ten. These receptors have no identified antigens. Sequencing used CD4+ T cells from PBMCs cultured with SARS-CoV-2 spike peptides, obtained before COVID-19 vaccination. The receptors were sampled from a human donor who received a COVID-19 vaccine.

The chain combines TRBV2 with TRBJ1-1; 12 nucleotides align to TRBD1. The length of the CDR3 is 15 residues. V lost 8 bases to trimming and J lost 5 bases; unmatched junction nucleotides: 9. Germline V gives CDR1 SNHLY, CDR2 FYNNEI. CDR3 in amino acids: CASRAGTGGFTEAFF. CDR3 in DNA: TGTGCCAGCCGGGCGGGGACAGGGGGCTTTACTGAAGCTTTCTTT.

The genes are TRBV21-1 and TRBJ1-5. TRBV21-1 is a recognized pseudogene. The CDR3 covers 13 residues. CDR3 in amino acids: CASSNAAHQPQHF. CDR3 nucleotides: TGTGCCAGCAGCAACGCCGCCCATCAGCCCCAGCATTTT.

The chain has TRBV10-3 and TRBJ1-3, with D tentatively TRBD1 (6 bases). Looked up from germline, CDR1 is ENHRY and CDR2 is SYGVKD. The CDR3 consists of 14 residues. Trimming removed 11 bases at V and 0 bases at J, with 14 bases between. CDR3 in amino acids: CASRGVSSGNTIYF. The CDR3 nucleotides are TGTGCCTCTAGGGGGGTTAGCTCTGGAAACACCATATATTTT.

The CDR3 DNA reads TGTGCCAGTAGTACCCCGGGACAACCCAACTATGGCTACACCTTC. The encoded protein is CASSTPGQPNYGYTF. V gene TRBV19 combines with J gene TRBJ1-2; D is possibly TRBD1 (6 bases). The V and J ends lost 4 bases and 2 bases respectively, with 14 bases between them. The CDR3 has 15 amino acids. Per germline, CDR1 LNHDA and CDR2 SQIVND (reference sequence).

V is TRBV5-4 and J is TRBJ2-1; 9 nucleotides agree with TRBD2. Germline V CDR1 and CDR2: SGHNT, YYREEE (reference sequence). Trimming took 0 bases from V and 5 from J; bases not matched to a gene: 3. The CDR3 is made up of 15 amino acids. The CDR3 protein is CASSLGQREDNEQFF. In nucleotides, the CDR3 is TGTGCCAGCAGCTTGGGCCAGCGGGAGGACAATGAGCAGTTCTTC.

This clone has a handful of counts. The V gene is TRBV6-5, the J gene TRBJ1-2; TRBD1 agrees at 7 bases. This CDR3 is built from 15 residues. J lost 0 bases, V lost 6 bases, and 7 bases had no gene match. Germline lookup yields CDR1 MNHEY and CDR2 SVGAGI. CDR3: CASSEDRTANYGYTF. Here the CDR3 DNA reads TGTGCCAGCAGCGAGGACAGGACCGCTAACTATGGCTACACCTTC.

The V and J genes are TRBV12-3 or TRBV12-4 and TRBJ1-5, with D possibly TRBD1 on 5 matching bases. The CDR3 has 13 amino acids. V dropped 5 bases and J dropped 4 bases, with 9 bases sitting between them. The CDR3 loop is CASSRQMNQPQHF. The CDR3 bases are TGTGCCAGCAGTCGACAGATGAATCAGCCCCAGCATTTT.

The chain has TRBV5-1 and TRBJ1-3, with 8 bases aligning to TRBD1. CDR1 is SGHRS and CDR2 is YFSETQ in the germline V gene. This CDR3 comprises 17 residues. The V segment lost 4 bases and the J segment 8 bases; nucleotides outside the gene matches: 17. The DNA for the CDR3 is TGCGCCAGCAGCCCCCCGGACAGGGAGAAGCGGGGAGACACCATATATTTT. This sequence encodes CASSPPDREKRGDTIYF.

V and J are TRBV6-6 and TRBJ2-1; D is unresolved. The CDR3 runs to 11 residues. The germline V gene encodes CDR1 MNHNY and CDR2 SVGAGI (reference sequence). The germline V and J ends were trimmed by 7 bases and 6 bases, with 7 bases remaining between them. CDR3 nucleotides: TGTGCCAGCATGGAACGCAATGAGCAGTTCTTC. Translation gives CASMERNEQFF.

The rearrangement uses TRBV11-2 and TRBJ1-6, with D possibly TRBD1 on 5 matching bases. CDR1 and CDR2 from the germline V gene are SGHAT and FQNNGV. This CDR3 has 13 amino acids. V dropped 5 bases and J dropped 8 bases, with 10 bases sitting between them. The CDR3 protein is CASSGDGHSPLHF. CDR3 nucleotides: TGTGCCAGCAGCGGGGACGGCCATTCACCCCTCCACTTT.

The chain recombines TRBV12-3 or TRBV12-4 with TRBJ2-5, with TRBD2 matching over 8 bases. V shed 5 bases and J 4 bases; nucleotides not matched to a gene: 3. The CDR3 length is 13 residues. CDR3 coding DNA: TGTGCCAGCAGTCGAACTAGCGGAGAGACCCAGTACTTC. This gives the protein CASSRTSGETQYF.

The chain carries TRBV3-1 (or the pseudogene TRBV3-2) and TRBJ1-2; D perhaps matches TRBD1 (6 bases). CDR1 is LGHDT, CDR2 YNNKEL, per germline (reference sequence). This CDR3 has 13 residues. The ends were cut back, 1 base at V and 8 bases at J, with 11 bases in the middle. The CDR3 protein is CASSQVSRGGYTF. Written as DNA, the CDR3 is TGTGCCAGCAGCCAAGTCAGCAGGGGCGGCTACACCTTC.

The chain combines TRBV3-1 (or the pseudogene TRBV3-2) with TRBJ2-4, with TRBD2 matching over 9 bases. This CDR3 is built from 15 residues. Germline V CDR1 and CDR2: LGHDT, YNNKEL (reference sequence). Trimming removed 1 base from V and 9 bases from J; junction bases left unmatched: 7. The chain's CDR3 is CASSQVAGGPSIQYF. In DNA form, the CDR3 reads TGTGCCAGCAGCCAAGTTGCGGGGGGGCCTAGCATTCAGTACTTC.

The rearrangement joins TRBV13 to TRBJ2-6; D call uncertain. The CDR3 runs to 14 residues. Between the trimmed V and J ends, which lost 6 bases and 2 bases, there was a span of 8 bases. Germline V gives CDR1 PRHDT, CDR2 FYEKMQ (reference sequence). In DNA, the CDR3 is TGTGCCAGCAGTAAGGATACTGGGGCCAACGTCCTGACTTTC. It encodes CASSKDTGANVLTF. The full variable domain, rest sourced from reference TRBV13 and TRBJ2-6, is AAGVIQSPRHLIKEKRETATLKCYPIPRHDTVYWYQQGPGQDPQFLISFYEKMQSDKGSIPDRFSAQQFSDYHSELNMSSLELGDSALYFCASSKDTGANVLTFGAGSRLTVL.

The V gene is TRBV6-6, the J gene TRBJ2-6; 9 positions agree with TRBD2. V lost 5 bases, J lost 3 bases, and 11 bases stayed unmatched. CDR1 MNHNY and CDR2 SVGAGI come from the germline V gene (reference sequence). This CDR3 has 18 amino acids. The CDR3 DNA sequence: TGTGCCAGCAGTCTCCTGCGGGGGGGCCTCGGTGGGGCCAACGTCCTGACTTTC. Amino acids: CASSLLRGGLGGANVLTF.

This chain links TRBV6-2 or TRBV6-3 with TRBJ1-1; D is possibly TRBD1 (5 bases). This CDR3 has 11 amino acids. Germline CDR1 MNHEY, CDR2 SVGEGT. V was shortened by 6 bases and J by 11 bases, with 13 bases between the two germline ends. This CDR3 reads CASSQAGRAFF. The CDR3 DNA follows: TGTGCCAGCAGCCAGGCAGGGCGGGCTTTCTTT.

The chain has TRBV28 and TRBJ2-3; 11 bases map to TRBD2. The CDR3 sequence is 16 residues long. V lost 2 bases, J lost 2 bases, and 3 bases stayed unmatched. Germline CDR1 and CDR2: MDHEN and SYDVKM. This chain's CDR3 is CASSLATSGITDTQYF. The DNA for the CDR3 is TGTGCCAGCAGTTTAGCGACTAGCGGGATCACAGATACGCAGTATTTT.

The chain uses TRBV2 and TRBJ1-4; D unresolved. Germline CDR1 and CDR2: SNHLY and FYNNEI. The CDR3 spans 12 residues. Trimming took off 6 bases at V and 8 bases at J, with 10 bases between the two ends. Here the CDR3 DNA reads TGTGCCAGCAGGAGTGCCTCAGAAAAACTGTTTTTT. Residues: CASRSASEKLFF.

The gene calls are TRBV2 and TRBJ1-1; unclear D gene. Germline V gene sequence: CDR1 SNHLY, CDR2 FYNNEI. V was clipped by 7 bases and J by 3 bases, with 12 bases between them. The CDR3 spans 13 residues. CDR3 nucleotide sequence: TGTGCCAGCATAGGTAGGCGGGACACTGAAGCTTTCTTT. Translation: CASIGRRDTEAFF.

This chain joins TRBV4-2 and TRBJ2-3; a weak D match, TRBD2 (6 bases). In germline, CDR1 is LGHNA, CDR2 YNFKEQ. Trimming left V 1 base short and J 5 bases short, with 13 bases between. This CDR3 comprises 15 residues. The CDR3 DNA sequence: TGTGCCAGCAGCCAAGGCGACGGGAGCGGAGATACGCAGTATTTT. Translating gives CASSQGDGSGDTQYF.

J is TRBJ2-3 and V is TRBV7-2; D is perhaps TRBD1 or TRBD2 (5 bases each). Trimming cost V 2 bases and J 4 bases, with 10 bases left between them. CDR1 is SGHTA and CDR2 is FQGNSA in the germline V gene. The CDR3 extends over 14 amino acids. Here the CDR3 reads CASSLIVGADTQYF. CDR3 in DNA: TGTGCCAGCAGCTTAATCGTGGGGGCAGATACGCAGTATTTT.

The chain uses TRBV7-9 and TRBJ1-3, with TRBD1 identical over 8 bases. CDR3 length: 16 residues. V was pared by 6 bases and J by 2 bases, with 9 bases of the junction left unmatched. Germline V gene data show CDR1 as SEHNR and CDR2 as FQNEAQ (reference sequence). The CDR3 nucleotides read TGTGCCAGCAGTCCCAGGGGGCGCCGTACTGGAAACACCATATATTTT. Its translation: CASSPRGRRTGNTIYF.

The CDR3 nucleotides are TGCGCCAGCAGCCTGGGACGGGGGCCAGCTAACTATGGCTACACCTTC. Its protein is CASSLGRGPANYGYTF. This chain connects TRBV5-1 to TRBJ1-2; D possibly corresponds to TRBD1 (6 bases). Trimming took off 4 bases at V and 0 bases at J, with 16 bases between the two ends. The CDR3 has 16 amino acids. The V gene's germline CDR1 is SGHRS and CDR2 YFSETQ.

The rearrangement links TRBV4-2 to TRBJ1-2; D is uncertain. The germline CDR1 and CDR2 sequences are LGHNA and YNFKEQ. The CDR3 totals 14 residues. Trimming removed 4 bases at V and 5 bases at J, with 14 bases between. CDR3 sequence reads: CASSPGTQQYGYTF. CDR3 nucleotides: TGTGCCAGCAGCCCCGGTACCCAACAATATGGCTACACCTTC.

This rearrangement joins TRBV30 to TRBJ1-5, with D unclear. V gave up 1 base and J gave up 9 bases, with 16 bases separating them. This CDR3 region has 14 residues. CDR1 is GTSNPN, CDR2 SVGIG, per germline (reference sequence). CDR3 nucleotides: TGTGCCTGGAGTGGCGGACGGCGGGGTTGGCCCCAGCATTTT. Protein sequence: CAWSGGRRGWPQHF.

The V and J genes are TRBV15 and TRBJ1-5; no definite D call. Trimming left V 0 bases short and J 3 bases short, with 9 bases between. The CDR3 runs 15 residues. The germline CDR1 and CDR2 sequences are LNHNV and YYDKDF (reference sequence). The CDR3 sequence is CATSRDKGYNQPQHF. The DNA for the CDR3 is TGTGCCACCAGCAGAGATAAAGGGTACAATCAGCCCCAGCATTTT.

The gene calls are TRBV28 and TRBJ1-2, with TRBD1 as a possible D gene (6 bases). The V gene lost 7 bases and the J gene lost 8 bases, with 20 bases spanning the gap. The CDR3 is 14 residues long. The germline V gene has CDR1 MDHEN and CDR2 SYDVKM. CDR3 amino acids: CASTEGRGAWGYTF. The DNA for the CDR3 is TGTGCCAGCACCGAAGGGCGGGGGGCGTGGGGCTACACCTTC.

The rearrangement uses TRBV28 and TRBJ1-3; D ambiguous. Germline CDR1 reads MDHEN; CDR2 reads SYDVKM. V was clipped by 6 bases and J by 0 bases, with 12 bases between them. CDR3 length equals 15 residues. As DNA, the CDR3 is TGTGCCAGCAGCAATGGGCCCGACTCTGGAAACACCATATATTTT. Translation: CASSNGPDSGNTIYF.

V usage is TRBV5-1 and J usage is TRBJ2-1; TRBD1 matches at 7 bases. The CDR3 length is 14 residues. CDR1 and CDR2 (germline): SGHRS, YFSETQ. J lost 2 bases, V lost 3 bases, and 2 bases had no gene match. CDR3 nucleotides: TGCGCCAGCAGCTCGGGACAGACCTACAATGAGCAGTTCTTC. This translates into CASSSGQTYNEQFF.

The sample holds one count of this clone. The chain links TRBV18 to TRBJ1-2; the D gene is possibly TRBD1 (5 bases). This CDR3 is 13 amino acids long. Germline V gene sequence: CDR1 KGHSH, CDR2 LQKENI. The V and J ends lost 5 bases and 5 bases respectively, with 12 bases between them. The CDR3 loop reads CASSEGPPYGYTF. Written as DNA, the CDR3 is TGTGCCAGCTCAGAGGGACCGCCATATGGCTACACCTTC.